This entry features one T cell receptor (beta chain) sequence. This sample was included in a study of T cell changes during pregnancy in multiple sclerosis. TCRdb keeps only in-frame clones here, not all; method: immunoSEQ multiplex PCR. This sample has approximately 50,000 clones, with 92% found just once. The sample was CD4+ T cells from peripheral blood mononuclear cells, taken after pregnancy. This TCR was sampled from a female donor with multiple sclerosis, enrolled in a pregnancy study.

The DNA of the CDR3 is TGTGCCAGCAGTGACCAAGGGCGGGAGCGGATCGGGGAGCTGTTTTTT. Translated, it gives CASSDQGRERIGELFF. The chain employs TRBV25-1 and TRBJ2-2; 7 bases agree with TRBD2. The CDR3 extends over 16 amino acids. CDR1 and CDR2 from the germline V gene are MGHDK and SYGVNS. The V segment lost 3 bases and the J segment 7 bases; nucleotides outside the gene matches: 11.